A single sample gave rise to the 22 T cell receptor beta chains below, sequenced in a study of shared clonotypes between healthy human individuals. Profiled with immunoSEQ multiplex PCR; TCRdb holds only in-frame clones, not every one. The sample holds roughly 1.5 million clones, under 99% seen once. The sequencing input was naive CD4+ T cells sorted from blood. Subset noted: CD45RA+ positively selected. The source is a man aged 30 to 39 in good health.

J is TRBJ2-2 and V is TRBV13; TRBD1 agrees at 8 bases. V dropped 4 bases and J dropped 5; count of bases not matched to a gene: 18. The CDR3 runs to 19 residues. Germline CDR1 reads PRHDT; CDR2 reads FYEKMQ (reference sequence). The CDR3 loop reads CASSSSRDRSTFGTGELFF. The CDR3 nucleotides are TGTGCCAGCAGCTCATCCCGGGACAGGAGCACGTTCGGGACCGGGGAGCTGTTTTTT.

The chain links TRBV28 to TRBJ1-1, with TRBD1 identical over 7 bases. This CDR3 is built from 16 residues. Germline assignment: CDR1 MDHEN and CDR2 SYDVKM. The V and J ends lost 7 bases and 0 bases, in that order; junction bases with no gene match: 11. The CDR3 loop is CASNRPRGVMNTEAFF. CDR3 DNA: TGTGCCAGCAATAGACCCAGGGGGGTCATGAACACTGAAGCTTTCTTT.

The chain has TRBV11-2 and TRBJ2-1, with D possibly being TRBD2 (5 bases). Trimming shortened V by 5 bases and J by 4 bases, and 12 bases separated the two germline ends. The CDR3 is made up of 14 amino acids. CDR1 is SGHAT, CDR2 FQNNGV, per germline. The CDR3: CASSAWTFYNEQFF. In DNA form, the CDR3 reads TGTGCCAGCAGCGCCTGGACTTTTTACAATGAGCAGTTCTTC.

The rearrangement links TRBV19 to TRBJ2-7; TRBD1 aligns across 8 bases. The CDR3 has 15 amino acids. Germline V lookup: CDR1 LNHDA, CDR2 SQIVND (reference sequence). With 4 bases clipped from V and 6 bases from J, the junction kept 11 bases outside the gene matches. DNA for the CDR3: TGTGCCAGTAGTACAGAGGGGACAGGTATCTCCGAGCAGTACTTC. Translated, it gives CASSTEGTGISEQYF.

The chain links TRBV7-2 to TRBJ2-3; D could derive from TRBD1 or TRBD2 (5 bases each). Trimming shortened V by 4 bases and J by 3 bases, and 17 bases separated the two germline ends. The CDR3 loop spans 16 amino acids. Germline CDR1 is SGHTA and CDR2 is FQGNSA. This chain's CDR3 is CASSSVWGRGTDTQYF. CDR3 coding DNA: TGTGCCAGCAGCTCCGTATGGGGGAGAGGGACAGATACGCAGTATTTT.

This clone came up once. The chain recombines TRBV18 with TRBJ1-1; TRBD1 is a possible D gene (5 bases). The V and J ends lost 2 bases and 4 bases respectively, with 8 bases between them. This CDR3 contains 13 residues. Germline V gene sequence: CDR1 KGHSH, CDR2 LQKENI. CDR3 nucleotide sequence: TGTGCCAGCTCACCAATTGGGGCCACTGAAGCTTTCTTT. It codes for CASSPIGATEAFF.

This clone was seen a single time. The J gene is TRBJ2-5, the V gene TRBV18; maybe TRBD2 (6 bases). The CDR3 length is 15 residues. Per the germline V gene, CDR1 is KGHSH and CDR2 is LQKENI. Deletions cut 6 bases from V and 4 bases from J, with 18 bases between. CDR3 in DNA: TGTGCCAGCTCCCACGGGGCGGGGCGAGGAGAGACCCAGTACTTC. Amino acids: CASSHGAGRGETQYF.

V usage is TRBV19 and J usage is TRBJ2-7; the D gene is possibly TRBD2 (5 bases). The CDR3 extends over 16 amino acids. V dropped 9 bases and J dropped 1 base, with 22 bases sitting between them. In germline, CDR1 is LNHDA, CDR2 SQIVND (reference sequence). CDR3 sequence (DNA): TGTGCCAGCAGCGGCTCTGGCGGGCTTGTTTCCTACGAGCAGTACTTC. Translating it yields CASSGSGGLVSYEQYF.

J is TRBJ2-1 and V is TRBV7-3; 10 bases align to TRBD2. This CDR3 contains 14 residues. V trimming: 5 bases; J trimming: 6 bases; junction bases outside the gene matches: 4. In germline, CDR1 is SGHTA, CDR2 FQGTGA. CDR3 in DNA: TGTGCCAGCAGCCATAGCGGGAGGAGCAATGAGCAGTTCTTC. This encodes CASSHSGRSNEQFF.

This chain uses TRBV7-9 with TRBJ1-3; D not certain. Germline values: CDR1 SEHNR, CDR2 FQNEAQ (reference sequence). This CDR3 has 14 amino acids. Trimming pared 5 bases from V and 0 bases from J, leaving 8 bases between. CDR3 in amino acids: CASSQLSSGNTIYF. CDR3 coding DNA: TGTGCCAGCAGCCAACTTAGCTCTGGAAACACCATATATTTT.

This clone was observed once. The chain couples TRBV5-1 to TRBJ2-5; weak D call: TRBD2 (6 bases). Gene TRBJ2-7 matches the end of the DNA better, so the J call may be wrong. The CDR3 extends over 15 amino acids. Germline CDR1 and CDR2: SGHRS and YFSETQ. CDR3 DNA sequence: TGCGCCAGCAGTAGCGGTACTAGTTTCTTCTACGAGCAGTACTTC. Translating it yields CASSSGTSFFYEQYF.

The V gene is TRBV10-2, the J gene TRBJ2-7; a possible D gene is TRBD1 (6 bases). The V gene's germline CDR1 is WSHSY and CDR2 SAAADI. CDR3 length equals 11 residues. V lost 7 bases, J lost 8 bases, and 12 bases lay in between. The CDR3 DNA sequence: TGCGCCAGCATGGGGGCTAGAAAGCAGTACTTC. It is translated as CASMGARKQYF.

This chain uses TRBV5-1 with TRBJ2-3; 12 bases map to TRBD2. Germline assignment: CDR1 SGHRS and CDR2 YFSETQ. V shed 2 bases and J 3 bases; nucleotides not matched to a gene: 4. The CDR3 runs to 16 residues. The CDR3 here is CASSFGLAGPTDTQYF. CDR3 DNA: TGCGCCAGCAGCTTCGGACTAGCGGGACCTACAGATACGCAGTATTTT.

The chain has TRBV27 and TRBJ1-2, with a tentative D call TRBD1 (5 bases). The CDR3 sequence is 15 residues long. Trimming stripped 3 bases from V and 4 bases from J, with 15 bases between. Per germline, CDR1 MNHEY and CDR2 SMNVEV (reference sequence). The CDR3 region has the DNA TGTGCCAGCAGTTTCCTCGGAGTTCAGGGCTATGGCTACACCTTC. Translated: CASSFLGVQGYGYTF.

Remarks on this clone: Compared with germline, one end of the junction differs, possibly owing to a read error. V usage is TRBV5-1 and J usage is TRBJ2-7; TRBD1 might be the D (6 bases). Germline CDR1 and CDR2: SGHRS and YFSETQ. The CDR3 covers 12 residues. The CDR3 DNA reads TGCGCCAGCAGCTTGGAGCAGGGACAAACACACTTC. Translating gives CASSLEQGQTHF.

This clone was seen once. The chain uses TRBV6-4 and TRBJ2-7; TRBD2 aligns across 8 bases. V was pared by 2 bases and J by 1 base, with 7 bases of the junction left unmatched. CDR1 MRHNA and CDR2 SNTAGT come from the germline V gene. This CDR3 region has 16 residues. CDR3 sequence: CASSDPPGLDSYEQYF. CDR3 in DNA: TGTGCCAGCAGTGACCCCCCGGGACTAGATTCCTACGAGCAGTACTTC.

The CDR3 loop reads CASSISPPGLAGVINEQFF. Written as DNA, the CDR3 is TGTGCCAGTAGTATATCCCCTCCGGGACTAGCGGGAGTTATCAATGAGCAGTTCTTC. V gene TRBV19 combines with J gene TRBJ2-1; 14 positions agree with TRBD2. Germline V gives CDR1 LNHDA, CDR2 SQIVND (reference sequence). CDR3 length: 19 amino acids. Trimming cost V 2 bases and J 6 bases; bases outside gene matches: 12.

This clone was seen just once. The V call is TRBV15, the J call TRBJ2-7; possibly TRBD2 for D (6 bases). Looked up from germline, CDR1 is LNHNV and CDR2 is YYDKDF (reference sequence). The CDR3 contains 16 residues. V lost 3 bases, J lost 9 bases, and 24 bases lay in between. CDR3 loop: CATSSDGRRQTQGQYF. The CDR3 DNA follows: TGTGCCACCAGCAGCGACGGGAGACGACAAACCCAAGGGCAGTACTTC.

The rearrangement links TRBV13 to TRBJ2-6; D is uncertain. V gave up 7 bases and J gave up 1 base, with 8 bases separating them. Germline values: CDR1 PRHDT, CDR2 FYEKMQ (reference sequence). The CDR3 length is 14 residues. CDR3 protein: CASNNKSGANVLTF. Here the CDR3 DNA reads TGTGCCAGCAACAACAAATCTGGGGCCAACGTCCTGACTTTC.

The rearrangement joins TRBV7-6 to TRBJ1-5; D possibly corresponds to TRBD1 (6 bases). Germline V gives CDR1 SGHVS, CDR2 FNYEAQ. This CDR3 has 14 residues. Trimming took 2 bases from V and 2 from J, leaving 7 bases between them. The CDR3 region has the DNA TGTGCCAGCAGCTTATGGGGGCGCAATCAGCCCCAGCATTTT. This gives the protein CASSLWGRNQPQHF.

The chain joins TRBV2 to TRBJ2-1, with D possibly matching TRBD2 (6 bases). Trimming pared 4 bases from V and 6 bases from J, leaving 7 bases between. The CDR3 totals 12 residues. Germline V gene sequence: CDR1 SNHLY, CDR2 FYNNEI. CDR3 sequence: CASSGEVNEQFF. Here the CDR3 DNA reads TGTGCCAGCAGTGGGGAGGTCAATGAGCAGTTCTTC.

The chain combines TRBV20-1 with TRBJ1-2; no firm D call. The V end lost 6 bases, the J end lost 5 bases, and 4 bases lay between the germline ends. Germline-derived CDR1 and CDR2 are DFQATT and SNEGSKA (reference sequence). CDR3 length: 9 amino acids. The DNA of the CDR3 is TGCAGTGCCGCGTATGGCTACACCTTC. Translated, it gives CSAAYGYTF.